What follows are 14 T cell receptor beta chains derived from one specimen sequenced in a study of cytomegalovirus exposure and HLA in healthy donors. A multiplex PCR was run with 60 Vbeta primers and 13 Jbeta primers. Data came from immunoSEQ multiplex PCR; TCRdb stores just in-frame clones and leaves some out. This table has roughly 170,000 clones, roughly four fifths appearing once. Sample: PBMCs. Receptors were obtained from a man aged 18-30 years in good health and CMV-seronegative.

The gene calls are TRBV25-1 and TRBJ1-2; a possible D gene is TRBD1 (5 bases). CDR3 length: 16 residues. V was shortened by 5 bases and J by 8 bases, with 24 bases between the two germline ends. CDR1 MGHDK and CDR2 SYGVNS come from the germline V gene. The CDR3, as DNA: TGTGCCAGCAGTCCGTTAGGTGGGGGGAACGTAGAGGGCTACACCTTC. Translating gives CASSPLGGGNVEGYTF.

The chain carries TRBV28 and TRBJ2-3, with TRBD1 matching 7 bases. Germline CDR1 and CDR2: MDHEN and SYDVKM. V was clipped by 7 bases and J by 0 bases; unmatched bases: 4. This CDR3 comprises 14 residues. The CDR3 coding sequence is TGTGCCAGCAAGGGGGCGGTAAGCACAGATACGCAGTATTTT. As protein: CASKGAVSTDTQYF.

This chain links TRBV10-3 with TRBJ2-4; 7 positions agree with TRBD2. Per the germline V gene, CDR1 is ENHRY and CDR2 is SYGVKD. The CDR3 is made up of 15 amino acids. Germline trimming cut 10 bases from V and 1 base from J; bases unmatched to any gene: 10. The CDR3 here is CATQAGATAKNIQYF. In nucleotides, the CDR3 is TGTGCCACCCAGGCGGGAGCTACGGCCAAAAACATTCAGTACTTC.

The CDR3 spells CASSVTERYIHF. CDR3 DNA sequence: TGTGCCAGTAGTGTGACAGAGAGGTATATACATTTT. The chain combines TRBV19 with TRBJ1-5; D perhaps matches TRBD1 (5 bases). CDR1 and CDR2 (germline): LNHDA, SQIVND (reference sequence). Trimming shortened V by 5 bases and J by 16 bases, and 18 bases separated the two germline ends. The CDR3 totals 12 residues.

The chain combines TRBV5-4 with TRBJ2-1; 12 nucleotides match TRBD2. CDR3 length: 18 amino acids. V dropped 2 bases and J dropped 0; count of bases not matched to a gene: 6. Germline CDR1 reads SGHNT; CDR2 reads YYREEE (reference sequence). CDR3 region: CASSLLAGGAPSYNEQFF. The CDR3 coding sequence is TGTGCCAGCAGCTTACTAGCGGGGGGCGCCCCCTCCTACAATGAGCAGTTCTTC.

This clone was counted between two and nine times. This sequence joins TRBV6-1 and TRBJ2-7; D remains unclear. The length of the CDR3 is 12 residues. V lost 6 bases and J lost 3, with 9 bases in between. The germline V gene has CDR1 MNHNS and CDR2 SASEGT. The CDR3 coding sequence is TGTGCCAGCAGCCCTAGAAACTACGAGCAGTACTTC. Translation gives CASSPRNYEQYF.

The chain recombines TRBV7-9 with TRBJ1-1, with D unresolved. Germline CDR1 SEHNR, CDR2 FQNEAQ (reference sequence). This CDR3 has 12 amino acids. Between the trimmed V and J ends, which lost 7 bases and 7 bases, there was a span of 13 bases. The CDR3 region is CASTLLAGEAFF. The CDR3 DNA reads TGTGCCAGCACCCTCCTAGCAGGTGAAGCTTTCTTT.

Regarding this clone: This same CDR3 is encoded by further DNA sequences in the sample. DNA of the CDR3: TGTGCCAGCTCACCAGGTTTCGGTAGCAATCAGCCCCAGCATTTT. It specifies CASSPGFGSNQPQHF. The V call is TRBV18, the J call TRBJ1-5, with D unresolved. The CDR3 covers 15 residues. Germline CDR1 and CDR2: KGHSH and LQKENI. Deletions cut 2 bases from V and 0 bases from J, with 8 bases between. The variable domain in full, with the rest retrieved from reference TRBV18 and TRBJ1-5, is NAGVMQNPRHLVRRRGQEARLRCSPMKGHSHVYWYRQLPEEGLKFMVYLQKENIIDESGMPKERFSAEFPKEGPSILRIQQVVRGDSAAYFCASSPGFGSNQPQHFGDGTRLSIL.

This clone was seen just once. The CDR3 sequence: CSSGGSAGTDTQYF. The DNA for the CDR3 is TGCAGCTCAGGAGGGAGCGCGGGCACAGATACGCAGTATTTT. The chain recombines TRBV29-1 with TRBJ2-3; possible D gene TRBD2, 6 bases. Per germline, CDR1 SQVTM and CDR2 ANQGSEA. Between the trimmed V and J ends, which lost 8 bases and 1 base, there was a span of 16 bases. The CDR3 loop spans 14 amino acids.

This chain links TRBV27 with TRBJ2-1; tentatively, D is TRBD1 (5 bases). Germline-derived CDR1 and CDR2 are MNHEY and SMNVEV (reference sequence). This CDR3 region has 13 residues. Trimming shortened V by 9 bases and J by 4 bases, and 13 bases separated the two germline ends. This CDR3 is CASSTAQYNEQFF. For the CDR3, the DNA is TGTGCCAGTTCGACAGCACAATACAATGAGCAGTTCTTC.

The V call is TRBV6-1, the J call TRBJ1-6; 7 nucleotides agree with TRBD1. The CDR3 sequence is 15 residues long. V was pared by 1 base and J by 7 bases, with 4 bases of the junction left unmatched. Germline values: CDR1 MNHNS, CDR2 SASEGT. CDR3: CASSEDRGRNSPLHF. CDR3 in DNA: TGTGCCAGCAGTGAAGACAGGGGAAGGAATTCACCCCTCCACTTT.

The chain uses TRBV30 and TRBJ1-2, with TRBD1 identical over 9 bases. V lost 4 bases, J lost 7 bases, and 7 bases stayed unmatched. This CDR3 has 13 amino acids. CDR1 is GTSNPN and CDR2 is SVGIG in the germline V gene (reference sequence). CDR3 loop: CAWTLQGASGYTF. The CDR3 DNA sequence: TGTGCCTGGACCCTACAGGGGGCCTCTGGCTACACCTTC.

CDR3 DNA sequence: TGTGCCAGCAGTGCCCGGGACATTATCTCTTACACTGAAGCTTTCTTT. It codes for CASSARDIISYTEAFF. V and J are TRBV2 and TRBJ1-1, with a tentative D call TRBD1 (6 bases). V shed 4 bases and J shed 3 bases, with 18 bases lying between them. Germline CDR1 and CDR2: SNHLY and FYNNEI. CDR3 length: 16 amino acids.

This chain connects TRBV7-2 to TRBJ1-4; 8 nucleotides agree with TRBD1. Germline loops: CDR1 SGHTA, CDR2 FQGNSA. V lost 4 bases, J lost 2 bases, and 0 bases stayed unmatched. CDR3 size: 14 residues. CDR3 loop: CASSWTGTNEKLFF. CDR3 nucleotide sequence: TGTGCCAGCAGCTGGACAGGGACTAATGAAAAACTGTTTTTT. The full variable domain, in which reference TRBV7-2 and TRBJ1-4 provide the parts outside the CDR3, is GAGVSQSPSNKVTEKGKDVELRCDPISGHTALYWYRQSLGQGLEFLIYFQGNSAPDKSGLPSDRFSAERTGGSVSTLTIQRTQQEDSAVYLCASSWTGTNEKLFFGSGTQLSVL.